The entry below gives a single TCR beta chain sequence along with its context. What it recognizes is unknown. This entry comes from a study of post-analysis software for immune sequencing data. Turning to the study itself: Both relapsing-remitting and secondary progressive multiple sclerosis featured among the disease courses, as did progressive-relapsing multiple sclerosis.

Each TCR beta cDNA library carried unique molecular identifiers. TCRdb processed the PCR reads anew with MiXCR; each CDR3 protein has one entry. The table records approximately 460,000 distinct CDR3 sequences, approximately 46% of them present only once. The germline V gene encodes CDR1 SGHRS and CDR2 YFSETQ. V lost 4 bases, J lost 6 bases, and 7 bases stayed unmatched. This CDR3 spans 16 amino acids. Whole-study results and caveats: Comparison with controls showed significantly lower normalized Chao1 diversity in multiple sclerosis patients. About 5 TRBV segments were more frequent in patients than controls; TRBV5-6, TRBV5-1 and TRBV20-1 belonged to this group.

This TCR was recovered from a girl under 18 with multiple sclerosis. The rearrangement joins TRBV5-1 to TRBJ2-5, with 15 bases fitting TRBD2. Sequencing was carried out using blood. The CDR3 bases are TGCGCCAGCAGCCCCGAAGGGACTAGCGGGAGGAAGACCCAGTACTTC. Its protein product is CASSPEGTSGRKTQYF.